Listed below are T cell receptor beta chains from one sample, sequenced in a study of shared clonotypes between healthy human individuals. Sequenced by immunoSEQ multiplex PCR; TCRdb stores in-frame clones only, minus some. The sample has about 560,000 clones; around 76% are singletons. Sequenced material: PBMCs. Every receptor here comes from a woman between 35 and 50 years old in good health. Some clones in this sample may be carry-over from other donors' samples. Both conserved end residues are part of each CDR3. D genes are given only for firm matches. Clone size is stated in some rows and not others, as once, few, many or a class when expanded.

TRBV30	-	TRBJ2-7	-	TGTGCCTGGGGCAGGGTTCGCGAGCAGTACTTC	CAWGRVREQYF
TRBV7-8	TRBD2	TRBJ2-7	-	TGTGCCAGCAGCTCCAACCCGGGACTAGCGGGATCCGAGCAGTACTTC	CASSSNPGLAGSEQYF
TRBV7-3	-	TRBJ2-1	many	TGTGCCAGCGGGGGGCCAGACAATGAGCAGTTCTTC	CASGGPDNEQFF
TRBV4-2	-	TRBJ2-1	-	TGTGCCAGCAGCCAAGGGGTAGTCCTTAAAAATGAGCAGTTCTTC	CASSQGVVLKNEQFF
TRBV7-3	-	TRBJ2-2	-	TGTGCCAGCAGCCCGGGGTTCTACACCGGGGAGCTGTTTTTT	CASSPGFYTGELFF
TRBV7-9	-	TRBJ1-5	-	TGTGCCAGCAGCTTAGGGACGGCCAGCAATCAGCCCCAGCATTTT	CASSLGTASNQPQHF
TRBV9	-	TRBJ2-1	-	TGTGCCAGCAGCGCTGACAGTTCGTACAATGAGCAGTTCTTC	CASSADSSYNEQFF
TRBV19	-	TRBJ2-1	-	TGTGCCAGTAGTCCCCGAGGTATTAATTCTGAGCAGTTCTTC	CASSPRGINSEQFF
TRBV5-1	TRBD2	TRBJ2-2	few	TGCGCCAGCAGCTTCGGACTAGCGAGAACCGGGGAGCTGTTTTTT	CASSFGLARTGELFF
TRBV28	-	TRBJ2-6	-	TGTGCCAGCAGTTTCCCTGCTGGGGCCAACGTCCTGACTTTC	CASSFPAGANVLTF
TRBV9	-	TRBJ1-1	-	TGTGCCAGCAGCGTTGGGGGCTTGGGCACTGAAGCTTTCTTT	CASSVGGLGTEAFF
TRBV18	TRBD2	TRBJ2-5	once	TGTGCCAGCTCACCGGCTAGCGGGAGTCGAGAGACCCAGTACTTC	CASSPASGSRETQYF
TRBV27	-	TRBJ2-7	-	TGTGCCAGCAGTTCTCCAACGTACGAGCAGTACTTC	CASSSPTYEQYF